This T cell receptor beta chain was documented in a study of T cell repertoires in cytomegalovirus infection. Study-level information: Use of recently identified HLA-C-restricted and well-studied HLA-B-restricted CMV epitopes was part of the study. CMV infection and matching HLA type were both indicated by public TCR beta signatures. Study findings and constraints: Cumulative frequency (of public TCR beta family members) identified carriers of CMV plus the relevant HLA. Dominating the ex vivo response were HLA-C-restricted CMV-specific TCR beta clonotypes.

The CDR3 is 13 residues long. Germline CDR1 is MNHEY and CDR2 is SMNVEV (reference sequence). The V end was cut by 5 bases, the J end by 9 bases, with 16 bases between. TCRdb reprocessed the reads with MiXCR, giving one entry per CDR3 protein. The sample includes a few hundred thousand distinct CDR3 sequences, roughly 42% of them seen just once. In the case of this clonotype: Its specificity is unknown.

The clonotype originates from a human donor in good health (CMV status not recorded). Some clones in this sample may be carry-over from other donors' samples. The sample in question was cultured PBMCs, obtained from culture after CMV antigen stimulation. The chain carries TRBV27 and TRBJ1-1, with D perhaps TRBD1 (5 bases). CDR3 sequence reads: CASSIRDRGKAFF. The CDR3 nucleotides are TGTGCCAGCAGTATCCGGGACCGGGGGAAAGCTTTCTTT.